The text below deals with one T cell receptor (beta chain). Its antigen is still unknown. The method behind the library was the immunoSEQ multiplex PCR assay. For the multiplex PCR, a mixture combining 60 forward primers for TCR Vbeta segments and 13 reverse primers for TCR Jbeta segments was used. The CDR3 region of rearranged TCR beta genes was amplified from genomic DNA by a multiplex PCR assay. The Illumina HiSeq System was used to sequence the amplified TCR beta libraries as 87-base-pair reads. Turning to the authors' computational methods: A later analysis counted about 80 million unique TCR beta chains across the 550 to 700 repertoires, and around 9.9 million of these chains were shared by at least two donors. A nearest-neighbor algorithm error-corrected the raw reads and collapsed the reads into unique sequences, merging closely related sequences to remove PCR and sequencing errors. To assign V, D and J gene segments, CDR3 sequences were aligned to IMGT reference sequences. For a sequence to be retained, a match of at least six nucleotides to both a V gene segment and a J gene segment was required. Rearrangements were called productive when the CDR3 lacked stop codons and stayed in frame with V and J; all others were non-productive. CDR3 was defined by IMGT convention, running from the second conserved V-encoded cysteine to the conserved J-encoded phenylalanine. The earlier analysis of roughly 590 of the donors excluded sequences that lacked an unambiguous match to a single V gene segment. An earlier analysis of a few hundred of the donors classified V segments as functional when productive rearrangements were above 56.7% and as segregating when the standard deviation between donors was above 5%. A statistical classification framework was built for diagnosing cytomegalovirus status from the catalog of TCR beta chain sequences. In a later analysis, V and J genes were assigned by comparing TCR nucleotide sequences against IMGT/GENE-DB human TR gene sequences. In a later analysis, CDR3 sequences and most-parsimonious VDJ recombination scenarios were assigned using the TCRdist pipeline. In a later analysis, every TCR beta chain was defined by the combination of its CDR3 amino acid sequence and its V-gene family, and reads without a unique V-gene family were dropped. To address suspected cross-contamination and a sequencing artifact, a later analysis removed around 600 highly shared, low-generation-probability nucleotide sequences. For each public chain, a later analysis derived a clonal expansion index from normalized ranks of inferred template counts within each repertoire. Generation probabilities in a later analysis came from a VDJ recombination model fitted to out-of-frame rearrangements, and those results were checked against IGoR. A later analysis scored TCR-TCR, TCR-HLA and TCR-CMV co-occurrence with hypergeometric tests, applying a repertoire-size bias correction to TCR pairs. To estimate false discovery rates, a later analysis permuted the HLA or CMV assignments 20 times. In a later analysis, co-occurring TCRs were grouped with DBSCAN, and TCRdist sequence similarity was added when clustering was performed within HLA-allele-positive subsets. Repertoires with fewer than 30,000 or more than 120,000 public chains were left out of co-occurrence clustering, as were about five repertoires with anomalous nucleotide sharing. The immuneACCESS repertoire file appears here via TCRdb, limited to in-frame rearrangements. These files lack a portion of the clones; in checked studies, under half of the deficit traces to unresolved V genes, and the cause of the others is not known. V and J calls and clone size are given by that table; D and trimming were obtained from the DNA. The sample table on file contains under 150,000 clones. The ten top clones hold approximately 2.5% of the sample.

In the germline V gene, CDR1 corresponds to MNHNS and CDR2 to SASEGT. The cysteine opens and the phenylalanine closes a CDR3 of 16 amino acids. Just the 48-base CDR3 DNA is kept, in frame starting at base 1. Germline trimming amounts to 0 bases on V and 2 bases on J, with 6 as the count of junction bases outside the gene matches. The sample originates from a study of cytomegalovirus exposure and HLA in healthy donors (dated by TCRdb to about 2017). Regarding the research as a whole: In an earlier analysis of approximately 500 of the donors, about 270 Gb of sequence data and just under 120 million unique TCR beta sequences from about 179 million T cells were reported. Alongside the repertoire data, information on donor age, sex, ethnicity and CMV serostatus was compiled. Among some 400 genotyped donors of the cohort, an average of approximately 240,000 unique TCR beta nucleotide sequences were sequenced per donor, around 20% of them non-productive. To study patterns of TCR occurrence, a later analysis re-analyzed previously published TCR beta repertoires from around 660 donors and added high-resolution HLA genotyping. The study used immunosequencing to profile the T cell repertoires of approximately 630 subjects and linked those repertoires to cytomegalovirus serostatus. In an earlier analysis of 550 to 700 of the donors, high-throughput TCR beta sequencing was used to judge whether each TCR beta V gene segment behaved as functional or pseudogenic. The number of typed donors differed by locus: about 629-630 for A, B, C, DRB1 and DQB1; some 500 for DQA1; over 600 for DPA1; and about 450 for DPB1. Among the roughly 370 genotyped donors, approximately 76% belonged to the genetic ancestry cluster associated with self-reported Caucasian donors. Roughly 5 DR-DQ haplotypes were handled as single units for association and clustering because linkage in the cohort was strong. The later analysis used no new phenotypic data to find candidate immune exposures, relying instead on TCR beta sequences and their occurrence across donors. Along with the 666-subject first cohort, a separate validation cohort of over 90 different subjects was used. The study was designed to test whether signatures of past pathogen exposure could be identified by cataloging public T cell receptors. The study combined high-throughput TCR immunosequencing, statistical association of individual TCRs with disease status, and machine learning to predict cytomegalovirus infection status. All discovery cohort repertoires had been generated on a single sequencing platform. In a later genetic analysis, genome-wide SNP genotypes for about 55% of the roughly 700 donors were used, and that subset was treated as a discovery cohort. HLA typing included class I and class II loci at four-digit resolution. Approximately 310 gigabases of sequencing data and approximately 93 million unique TCR sequences were included in an early release covering around 600 HLA-typed donors.

Overall results and qualifications from the work: Correlated functional status among segregating V segments might reflect linkage disequilibrium, but an unknown experimental factor could not be ruled out. This cohort had only TCR beta chains sequenced, and the lack of alpha or paired-chain data limited which features could be detected. In a later analysis, HLA-associated TCR beta chains showed more clonal expansion and lower generation probabilities than non-associated chains that were equally common. In an earlier analysis of fewer than 750 of the donors, most TCR beta V segments were observed in productive rearrangements about 90% or about 30% of the time, broadly matching IMGT annotations. A further reported finding was that TCR beta sequences accurately predicted the HLA-A and HLA-B alleles for most subjects in the first cohort. According to a later analysis, TCR association rates differed among HLA loci, with DRB1 alleles showing the most associated TCRs and HLA-C alleles showing the fewest. The sequencing pipeline was judged likely to have produced a cluster of highly shared sequence variants as a technical artifact. The 87-base-pair reads could not distinguish some IMGT-functional V segments, including TRBV6-2 and TRBV6-3, so those segments were excluded. While some public TCRs were present in many individuals, most TCR sequences turned up only very rarely across donors. Several of the top co-occurrence clusters appeared to be linked to parvovirus B19, influenza, CMV and Epstein-Barr virus, according to a later analysis. The classifier was reported to diagnose cytomegalovirus status with high specificity and sensitivity in both the original cohort and the validation cohort. Because some donors lacked HLA typing at each locus, the association tests relied only on the typed subset. Because counts were too low, fewer than 20 rarely observed V segments, including chromosome 9 orphons, were excluded from the earlier analysis of roughly 580 of the donors. When HLA alleles, especially DR and DQ, strongly co-occurred, attributing TCR associations to individual alleles was difficult. Presence/absence analyses assumed roughly uniform sequencing depth across donors, an assumption that may not hold. In the study, some 160 TCR beta chains were listed as associated with cytomegalovirus. The authors suggested that the approach could potentially be extended to other disease states and immunological phenotypes. According to a later analysis, most CMV-associated TCR beta chains appeared to be HLA-restricted, and the HLA associations seemed to be driven largely by CMV exposure. Compared with the approximately 600-donor mean, donors in an Asian-associated ancestry cluster had fewer N-insertions in productive TCRs, according to a later genetic analysis. CMV serostatus was the only immune exposure information available for the cohort. A later genetic analysis associated a missense DCLRE1C variant with V-gene and J-gene trimming of TCR beta chains, and an independent cohort replicated the association. In vitro tests confirmed that a few of the cytomegalovirus-associated TCR beta chains recognize cytomegalovirus antigens. Specific HLA alleles were associated with about 17,000 TCR beta sequences at a false discovery rate of 0.05 in a later analysis.

In total, approximately 690 healthy bone marrow donors made up the cohort. Cohort members were all nominally healthy when sampled, although unrecorded immune exposures were likely present. The donor tested CMV seronegative and was one of the 352 seronegative cohort members. A peripheral blood sample was provided by each donor, and peripheral blood mononuclear cells were used for TCR beta sequencing. Genomic DNA extraction from the blood cell samples was performed with the Qiagen DNeasy Blood Extraction Kit. The specimen was PBMCs. The TCR was taken from a man between 40 and 49 years old in good health and CMV-seronegative. The chain joins TRBV6-1 to TRBJ1-2, with 7 bases in between that match TRBD1. The nucleotide sequence reads TGTGCCAGCAGTGAAGCGGCGGGACAGACCAACTATGGCTACACCTTC. It specifies CASSEAAGQTNYGYTF.